These 22 T cell receptor beta chains were all obtained from the same sample, sequenced in a study of cytomegalovirus exposure and HLA in healthy donors. The primer mix had 60 Vbeta and 13 Jbeta primers. Assay: immunoSEQ multiplex PCR; the TCRdb copy retains only in-frame clones and omits some. This repertoire shows under 150,000 clones, roughly 80% found once; its top ten account for more than 3.5%. The source material was PBMCs. Receptors were obtained from a woman aged 40-49 years in good health and CMV-seropositive.

In the case of this clone: This sample includes further DNA sequences coding for the same CDR3. This chain connects TRBV18 to TRBJ1-6, with TRBD1 matching over 7 bases. Germline trimming cut 5 bases from V and 9 bases from J; bases unmatched to any gene: 7. Germline V gene lookup returns CDR1 KGHSH and CDR2 LQKENI. This CDR3 contains 14 residues. CDR3 nucleotides: TGTGCCAGCTCATCGACAGGGATGGGTTCACCCCTCCACTTT. It encodes CASSSTGMGSPLHF.

The gene calls are TRBV9 and TRBJ1-1; possible D gene TRBD1, 5 bases. The ends were cut back, 3 bases at V and 5 bases at J, with 20 bases in the middle. The CDR3 is made up of 16 amino acids. From germline, CDR1 is SGDLS and CDR2 YYNGEE. CDR3 region: CASSGQSGRRGTEAFF. The DNA of the CDR3 is TGTGCCAGCAGCGGACAGTCCGGGCGTCGGGGGACTGAAGCTTTCTTT.

The genes are TRBV7-2 and TRBJ1-1; the D gene is possibly TRBD1 (6 bases). The CDR3 is 13 residues long. Germline loops: CDR1 SGHTA, CDR2 FQGNSA. The V end lost 1 base, the J end lost 3 bases, and 6 bases lay between the germline ends. The CDR3 sequence: CASSLDRDTEAFF. The CDR3 DNA is TGTGCCAGCAGCTTAGACAGGGACACTGAAGCTTTCTTT.

This clone occurred once. The V gene is TRBV19, the J gene TRBJ2-3, with TRBD1 identical over 8 bases. Germline loops: CDR1 LNHDA, CDR2 SQIVND (reference sequence). Trimming at V came to 7 bases and at J to 4 bases, leaving 10 bases not matched to a gene. This CDR3 region has 15 residues. CDR3 bases: TGTGCCAGTACCATGGGAGGACAGGGCGCAGATACGCAGTATTTT. It encodes CASTMGGQGADTQYF.

The rearrangement joins TRBV15 to TRBJ2-7, with D perhaps matching TRBD2 (6 bases). V lost 5 bases, J lost 5 bases, and 19 bases lay in between. This CDR3 has 15 residues. Germline loops: CDR1 LNHNV, CDR2 YYDKDF (reference sequence). CDR3 loop: CATSLGLGEEDEQYF. The CDR3 DNA sequence: TGTGCCACCAGCCTAGGGTTGGGGGAGGAGGACGAGCAGTACTTC.

The chain couples TRBV7-8 to TRBJ2-3; 7 bases fit TRBD2. This CDR3 is built from 15 residues. Per germline, CDR1 SGHVS and CDR2 FQNEAQ. Trimming cost V 1 base and J 2 bases; bases outside gene matches: 3. CDR3 loop: CASSLGGGNTDTQYF. As DNA, the CDR3 is TGTGCCAGCAGCTTAGGGGGAGGGAACACAGATACGCAGTATTTT. The full variable domain, completed using reference TRBV7-8 and TRBJ2-3, is GAGVSQSPRYKVAKRGQDVALRCDPISGHVSLFWYQQALGQGPEFLTYFQNEAQLDKSGLPSDRFFAERPEGSVSTLKIQRTQQEDSAVYLCASSLGGGNTDTQYFGPGTRLTVL.

The chain couples TRBV9 to TRBJ1-1; 8 bases fit TRBD1. CDR1 and CDR2 from the germline V gene are SGDLS and YYNGEE. CDR3 length: 15 amino acids. With V trimmed by 3 bases and J by 2 bases, 6 bases remained unmatched. As DNA, the CDR3 is TGTGCCAGCAGCGCCCAGGACAGGGATAACACTGAAGCTTTCTTT. Protein: CASSAQDRDNTEAFF.

The V gene is TRBV7-9, the J gene TRBJ2-7, with a tentative D call TRBD1 (5 bases). The CDR3 length is 11 residues. Looked up from germline, CDR1 is SEHNR and CDR2 is FQNEAQ (reference sequence). Trimming shortened V by 5 bases and J by 6 bases, and 8 bases separated the two germline ends. The CDR3, as DNA: TGTGCCAGCAGCGCCCAGGGCGAGCAGTACTTC. It yields the protein CASSAQGEQYF.

This rearrangement joins TRBV10-1 to TRBJ2-1, with TRBD2 identical over 12 bases. This CDR3 is built from 16 residues. The germline V gene has CDR1 WNHNN and CDR2 SYGVQD (reference sequence). With 6 bases clipped from V and 3 bases from J, the junction kept 6 bases outside the gene matches. This chain's CDR3 is CASRGETSGGYNEQFF. The CDR3 DNA follows: TGCGCCAGCAGGGGGGAGACTAGCGGGGGCTACAATGAGCAGTTCTTC.

A remark on this clone: The same CDR3 is also encoded by other DNA sequences in this sample. V and J are TRBV28 and TRBJ2-7; TRBD1 aligns across 12 bases. Germline CDR1 MDHEN, CDR2 SYDVKM. CDR3 length: 14 residues. V lost 6 bases to trimming and J lost 5 bases; unmatched junction nucleotides: 5. CDR3 in amino acids: CASSSGQGAHEQYF. Here the CDR3 DNA reads TGTGCCAGCAGCTCGGGACAGGGGGCTCACGAGCAGTACTTC.

This rearrangement joins TRBV11-3 to TRBJ2-7, with 7 bases aligning to TRBD1. There are 15 residues in the CDR3. Germline V CDR1 and CDR2: SGHNT, YENEEA. The V and J ends lost 5 bases and 5 bases, in that order; junction bases with no gene match: 12. CDR3 bases: TGTGCCAGCAGCCCTAGACAGGGATCCTTTAACGAGCAGTACTTC. Its translation: CASSPRQGSFNEQYF. The whole variable domain, remainder taken from reference TRBV11-3 and TRBJ2-7, is EAGVVQSPRYKIIEKKQPVAFWCNPISGHNTLYWYLQNLGQGPELLIRYENEEAVDDSQLPKDRFSAERLKGVDSTLKIQPAELGDSAVYLCASSPRQGSFNEQYFGPGTRLTVT.

The rearrangement links TRBV6-4 to TRBJ2-7, with D hard to call. V gave up 6 bases and J gave up 3 bases, with 9 bases separating them. The V gene's germline CDR1 is MRHNA and CDR2 SNTAGT. The CDR3 totals 12 residues. The CDR3 DNA follows: TGTGCCAGCAGATTCAGATTCTACGAGCAGTACTTC. This gives the protein CASRFRFYEQYF.

The chain uses TRBV27 and TRBJ1-1; 9 bases agree with TRBD1. With V trimmed by 6 bases and J by 1 base, 3 bases remained unmatched. This CDR3 comprises 14 residues. CDR1 and CDR2 (germline): MNHEY, SMNVEV (reference sequence). The CDR3 reads CASSPGQGNTEAFF. The CDR3 DNA reads TGTGCCAGCAGCCCGGGACAGGGGAACACTGAAGCTTTCTTT.

This clone has only a few counts. The chain uses TRBV28 and TRBJ2-3; no definite D call. Germline CDR1 and CDR2: MDHEN and SYDVKM. The CDR3 runs to 15 residues. The V gene lost 6 bases and the J gene lost 4 bases, with 17 bases spanning the gap. As DNA, the CDR3 is TGTGCCAGCAGCTCCGATCCCATAGTGGCAGATACGCAGTATTTT. Translated, it gives CASSSDPIVADTQYF.

This clone showed up just a few times. The V call is TRBV5-5, the J call TRBJ1-2, with 9 bases fitting TRBD1. CDR1 and CDR2 from the germline V gene are SGHKS and YYEKEE (reference sequence). V lost 3 bases and J lost 4; bases outside the gene matches: 16. CDR3 length: 18 amino acids. The CDR3 nucleotides read TGTGCCAGCAGCTCGTACCACCGGGACAGGGTGCTGGGCTATGGCTACACCTTC. This sequence encodes CASSSYHRDRVLGYGYTF.

About this clone: Relative to the germline gene, one junction end is altered; a read error may explain this. This chain links TRBV6-5 with TRBJ1-1; TRBD1 matches 9 bases. The CDR3 is 15 residues long. Germline assignment: CDR1 MNHEY and CDR2 SVGAGI. The CDR3 coding sequence is TGTGCCAGCAGATACTGGACAGGGGTGAACACTGAAGCTTTCTTT. Translation: CASRYWTGVNTEAFF.

This sequence joins TRBV29-1 and TRBJ1-1; D is perhaps TRBD1 (5 bases). CDR3 length: 12 amino acids. V dropped 0 bases and J dropped 12 bases, with 14 bases sitting between them. CDR1 and CDR2 from the germline V gene are SQVTM and ANQGSEA. CDR3 sequence (DNA): TGCAGCGTTGAAGAGGGGGGGAGGTTCTCTTTCTTT. This gives the protein CSVEEGGRFSFF.

The sample holds a few counts of this clone. This CDR3 is CASSRDRGEQFF. The CDR3 nucleotides read TGTGCCAGCAGTAGGGACAGGGGGGAGCAGTTCTTC. The chain carries TRBV5-6 and TRBJ2-1; 11 nucleotides agree with TRBD1. V lost 5 bases and J lost 10; bases outside the gene matches: 2. In germline, CDR1 is SGHDT, CDR2 YYEEEE. The CDR3 has 12 amino acids.

The gene calls are TRBV4-1 and TRBJ2-2; 10 positions match TRBD2. With V trimmed by 3 bases and J by 0 bases, 4 bases remained unmatched. This CDR3 contains 17 residues. Germline-derived CDR1 and CDR2 are MGHRA and YSYEKL. The CDR3 nucleotides read TGCGCCAGCAGCCAGGACGGACTAGCGGCGAACACCGGGGAGCTGTTTTTT. Its translation is CASSQDGLAANTGELFF.

This clone was found once. CDR3 residues: CASSLSGEDSIYQPQHF. CDR3 nucleotide sequence: TGTGCCAGCAGTTTATCAGGTGAGGACAGCATCTATCAGCCCCAGCATTTT. This sequence joins TRBV27 and TRBJ1-5; D might be TRBD1 (6 bases). CDR1 and CDR2 from the germline V gene are MNHEY and SMNVEV (reference sequence). The CDR3 length is 17 residues. The germline V and J ends were trimmed by 0 bases and 5 bases, with 17 bases remaining between them.

The chain combines TRBV18 with TRBJ1-6; D is uncertain. Trimming shortened V by 3 bases and J by 9 bases, and 9 bases separated the two germline ends. Germline assignment: CDR1 KGHSH and CDR2 LQKENI. The CDR3 extends over 13 amino acids. CDR3 in DNA: TGTGCCAGCTCACCCCAGGAAATTTCACCCCTCCACTTT. This codes for CASSPQEISPLHF.

The chain is built from TRBV6-5 and TRBJ2-7; 12 bases match TRBD1. The J segment lost 5 bases and the V segment lost 6 bases, leaving 8 bases of the junction unmatched. Germline V CDR1 and CDR2: MNHEY, SVGAGI. The CDR3 consists of 15 residues. The CDR3 DNA reads TGTGCCAGCAGGCTCGGGACAGGGGGCACGGACGAGCAGTACTTC. It translates to CASRLGTGGTDEQYF.